Following are 8 T cell receptor beta chains from one sample sequenced in a study of T cells in Graves' hyperthyroidism and ophthalmopathy. Using RNA transcripts as the source, TCR beta CDR3 regions were amplified. With the HTBI primer set, the TCR CDR3 went through a first round of RT-PCR. TCRdb reprocessed the multiplex PCR reads with MiXCR, giving one entry per CDR3 protein. The table lists some 570,000 distinct CDR3 sequences, about a sixth of them singletons. Input material: blood. The receptors here all came from a woman younger than 35 with Graves' ophthalmopathy.

The chain employs TRBV7-8 and TRBJ2-1; maybe TRBD2 (5 bases). CDR3 size: 15 residues. Trimming pared 5 bases from V and 6 bases from J, leaving 17 bases between. Per the germline V gene, CDR1 is SGHVS and CDR2 is FQNEAQ. The DNA for the CDR3 is TGTGCCAGCAGCCAAGAACACGGGGAAGTCAATGAGCAGTTCTTC. This sequence encodes CASSQEHGEVNEQFF.

This clonotype was counted ten times or more. This rearrangement joins TRBV10-3 to TRBJ1-1; possibly TRBD1 for D (5 bases). The V and J ends lost 10 bases and 3 bases respectively, with 15 bases between them. The CDR3 spans 13 residues. Germline V lookup: CDR1 ENHRY, CDR2 SYGVKD. The CDR3 loop is CASSWGRDTEAFF. The CDR3 DNA follows: TGTGCCAGCTCTTGGGGGAGGGACACTGAAGCTTTCTTT.

This clonotype was seen ten or more times. V gene TRBV6-2 or TRBV6-3 combines with J gene TRBJ2-1, with 9 bases matching TRBD2. This CDR3 is built from 15 residues. J was trimmed by 6 bases and V by 7 bases; bases with no gene match: 10. Germline V gene lookup returns CDR1 MNHEY and CDR2 SVGEGT. For the CDR3, the DNA is TGTGCCAGCATCATCGGGCGGGAGGGGGTCAATGAGCAGTTCTTC. Translating gives CASIIGREGVNEQFF.

This clonotype was counted ten times or more. J is TRBJ1-1 and V is TRBV12-3 or TRBV12-4, with 8 bases identical to TRBD1. The length of the CDR3 is 16 residues. The V gene end was trimmed by 1 base and the J gene end by 0 bases; junction bases not matched to a gene: 4. The CDR3 nucleotides read TGTGCCAGCAGTTTAGGGCCAGGGGGCTTGAACACTGAAGCTTTCTTT. This translates into CASSLGPGGLNTEAFF.

The chain employs TRBV6-6 and TRBJ1-1, with TRBD1 as a possible D gene (6 bases). Trimming removed 2 bases at V and 11 bases at J, with 21 bases between. CDR1 MNHNY and CDR2 SVGAGI come from the germline V gene (reference sequence). The CDR3 extends over 15 amino acids. CDR3 DNA sequence: TGTGCCAGCAGTTACCGTCCGACAGGCATCGATTGGGCTTTCTTT. Its translation is CASSYRPTGIDWAFF.

In the case of this clonotype: At one end the junction does not follow the germline gene, possibly because of a read error. The rearrangement joins TRBV12-3 or TRBV12-4 to TRBJ2-2; 7 nucleotides align to TRBD2. The CDR3 consists of 17 residues. This CDR3 is CAGSSPPSGVWSGELFF. The DNA of the CDR3 is TGTGCCGGCAGTTCCCCCCCCAGCGGGGTGTGGTCCGGGGAGCTGTTTTTT.

This clonotype was observed a few times. V usage is TRBV20-1 and J usage is TRBJ2-5; maybe TRBD2 (6 bases). Between the trimmed V and J ends, which lost 6 bases and 5 bases, there was a span of 22 bases. The CDR3 covers 15 residues. Germline values: CDR1 DFQATT, CDR2 SNEGSKA (reference sequence). This CDR3 reads CSAPTVPGVQETQYF. The CDR3 bases are TGCAGTGCCCCAACCGTCCCGGGAGTGCAGGAGACCCAGTACTTC.

Many counts were recorded for this clonotype. The chain combines TRBV30 with TRBJ1-2; 8 positions agree with TRBD1. V dropped 4 bases and J dropped 5; count of bases not matched to a gene: 6. The CDR3 is 13 residues long. In germline, CDR1 is GTSNPN, CDR2 SVGIG (reference sequence). The CDR3 DNA reads as TGTGCCTGGACAACAGGGGGAGTTTATGGCTACACCTTC. Translating gives CAWTTGGVYGYTF.